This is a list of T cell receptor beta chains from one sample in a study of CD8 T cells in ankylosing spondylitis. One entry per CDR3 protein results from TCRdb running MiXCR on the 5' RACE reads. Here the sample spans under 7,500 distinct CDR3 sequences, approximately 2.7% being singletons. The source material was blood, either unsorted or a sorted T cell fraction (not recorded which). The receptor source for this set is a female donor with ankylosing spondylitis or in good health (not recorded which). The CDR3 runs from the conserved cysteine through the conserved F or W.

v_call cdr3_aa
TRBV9 CASSVGTGTGEGEQYF
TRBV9 CASSEKYSNEQYF
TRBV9 CASSVGDRETEAFF
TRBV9 CASSVRDSNNEQFF
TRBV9 CASSVGTMWSTETQYF
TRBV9 CASSVGGNTGELFF
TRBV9 CASSVSGISPAYEQYF
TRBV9 CASSGRQGMNTEAFF
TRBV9 CASSARGGNEKLFF
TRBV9 CASSVGGGGSDTQYF
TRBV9 CASRGPDRSGANVLTF
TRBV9 CASSAPDVGNTIYF
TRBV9 CASSAGTGNNQPQHF
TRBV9 CASSAGTGTEQYF
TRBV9 CASSVGTVGYEQYF
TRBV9 CASSGTILTDTQYF
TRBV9 CASSVVAGGGEQFF
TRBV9 CASSARLGGDEQYF
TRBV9 CASSSGGASYEQYF
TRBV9 CASSVGQITDTQYF
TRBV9 CASSALDSNTDTQYF
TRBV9 CASSATASLETQYF
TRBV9 CASSVEDYEQYF
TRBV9 CASSDNQERPDSYNEQFF
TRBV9 CASSPREGGRLDEQYF
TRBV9 CASSVLGGAYKGETQYF
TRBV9 CASKPGGGETQYF
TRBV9 CASSVALAGGPYNEQFF
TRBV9 CASSGWSSYEQYF
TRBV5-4 CASSWPQPQHF
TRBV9 CASSARQGGEEQYF
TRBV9 CASSVAEFSYEQYF
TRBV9 CASSTQKAGGIETQYF
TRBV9 CASSVAPPYNEQFF
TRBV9 CASSVGDWNEAFF
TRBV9 CASSDRDGSNEKLFF
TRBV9 CASSVEGQSTDTQYF
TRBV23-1 CASWQQKCTEQFF
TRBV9 CASSVDSLINEQFF
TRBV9 CASSSPDRGHCF